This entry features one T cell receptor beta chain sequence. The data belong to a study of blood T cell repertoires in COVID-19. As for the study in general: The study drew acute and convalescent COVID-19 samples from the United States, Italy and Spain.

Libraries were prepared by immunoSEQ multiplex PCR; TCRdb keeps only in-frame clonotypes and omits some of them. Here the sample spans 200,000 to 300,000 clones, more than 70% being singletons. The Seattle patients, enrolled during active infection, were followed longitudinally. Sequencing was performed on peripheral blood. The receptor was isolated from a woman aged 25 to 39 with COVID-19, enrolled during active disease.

In DNA, the CDR3 is TGTGCCAGCAGCCTAGCGGGAGTAAGCGAGACCCAGTACTTC. Residues: CASSLAGVSETQYF. The chain couples TRBV5-8 to TRBJ2-5, with 10 positions matching TRBD2. Germline CDR1 is SGHTS and CDR2 is YDEGEE. Trimming at V came to 4 bases and at J to 5 bases, leaving 5 bases not matched to a gene. The CDR3 totals 14 residues.